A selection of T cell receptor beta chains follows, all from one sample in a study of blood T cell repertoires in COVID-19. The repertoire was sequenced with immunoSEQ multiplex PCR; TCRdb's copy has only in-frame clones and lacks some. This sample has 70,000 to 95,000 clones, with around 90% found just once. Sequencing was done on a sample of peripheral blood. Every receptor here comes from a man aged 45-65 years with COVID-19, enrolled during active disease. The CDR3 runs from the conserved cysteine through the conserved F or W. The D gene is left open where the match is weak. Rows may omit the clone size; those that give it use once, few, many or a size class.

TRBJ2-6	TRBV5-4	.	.	CASSQLVLAGANVLTF	TGTGCCAGCAGCCAACTAGTGTTAGCTGGGGCCAACGTCCTGACTTTC
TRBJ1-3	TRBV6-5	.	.	CASSYRGAGGNTIYF	TGTGCCAGCAGTTACCGGGGGGCGGGTGGAAACACCATATATTTT
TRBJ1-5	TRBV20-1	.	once	CSASGGQGYQPQHF	TGCAGTGCTAGTGGGGGGCAAGGGTATCAGCCCCAGCATTTT
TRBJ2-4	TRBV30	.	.	CAWSGGVYNIQYF	TGTGCCTGGAGTGGGGGGGTGTACAACATTCAGTACTTC
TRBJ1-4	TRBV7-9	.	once	CASSLGGVNLGLNEKLFF	TGTGCCAGCAGCTTAGGGGGGGTCAACTTAGGTCTTAATGAAAAACTGTTTTTT
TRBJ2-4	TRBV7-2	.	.	CASSPTRTENIQYF	TGTGCCAGCAGCCCGACTCGGACAGAAAACATTCAGTACTTC
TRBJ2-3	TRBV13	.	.	CASSLLAYTDTQYF	TGTGCCAGCAGCTTATTAGCGTACACAGATACGCAGTATTTT
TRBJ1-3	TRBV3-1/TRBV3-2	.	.	CASSQDRAGNTIYF	TGTGCCAGCAGCCAAGACAGGGCTGGAAACACCATATATTTT
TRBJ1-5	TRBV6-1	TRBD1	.	CASSDGTVSNQPQHF	TGTGCCAGCAGTGACGGGACAGTTAGCAATCAGCCCCAGCATTTT
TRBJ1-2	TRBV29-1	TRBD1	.	CSVEPPNRGNYGYTF	TGCAGCGTTGAACCACCGAACAGGGGAAACTATGGCTACACCTTC
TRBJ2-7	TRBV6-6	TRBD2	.	CASTHPGLAGGYEQYF	TGTGCCAGCACCCACCCTGGACTAGCGGGGGGATACGAGCAGTACTTC
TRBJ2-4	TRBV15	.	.	CATSSDGVGAAKNIQYF	TGTGCCACCAGCAGCGATGGAGTGGGGGCGGCCAAAAACATTCAGTACTTC
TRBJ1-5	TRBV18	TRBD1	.	CASSPPGQGFNQPQHF	TGTGCCAGCTCACCCCCGGGACAGGGTTTTAATCAGCCCCAGCATTTT
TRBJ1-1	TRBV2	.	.	CASGLWGEAFF	TGTGCCAGCGGGCTTTGGGGCGAAGCTTTCTTT
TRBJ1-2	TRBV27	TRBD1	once	CASSLKGQGATYGYTF	TGTGCCAGCAGTTTAAAAGGTCAGGGGGCCACCTATGGCTACACCTTC
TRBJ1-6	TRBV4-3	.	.	CASSQPDRLNSPLHF	TGCGCCAGCAGCCAACCCGACAGGTTAAATTCACCCCTCCACTTT
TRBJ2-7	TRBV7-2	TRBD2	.	CASSLVAGGRNEQYF	TGTGCCAGCAGCTTAGTAGCGGGGGGGCGCAACGAGCAGTACTTC
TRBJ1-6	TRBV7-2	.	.	CASSITGSSYNSPLHF	TGTGCCAGCAGCATTACAGGAAGCTCCTATAATTCACCCCTCCACTTT
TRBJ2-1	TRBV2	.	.	CASSEGQAFGEQFF	TGTGCCAGCAGTGAAGGCCAGGCGTTTGGTGAGCAGTTCTTC
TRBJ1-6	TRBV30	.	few	CAWRGGGDNSPLHF	TGTGCCTGGAGAGGAGGGGGGGATAATTCACCCCTCCACTTT
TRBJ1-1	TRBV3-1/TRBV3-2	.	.	CASSLTRAYTEAFF	TGTGCCAGCAGCCTTACTAGGGCGTACACTGAAGCTTTCTTT
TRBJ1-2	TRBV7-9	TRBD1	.	CASSSTGGARWGYTF	TGTGCCAGCAGCTCGACAGGGGGCGCACGGTGGGGCTACACCTTC
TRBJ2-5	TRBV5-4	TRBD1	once	CASRTGTGGSLVMETQYF	TGTGCCAGCAGGACGGGGACAGGGGGCTCGTTGGTCATGGAGACCCAGTACTTC
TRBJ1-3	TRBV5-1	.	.	CASSPSGSGNTIYF	TGCGCCAGCAGCCCCTCAGGGTCCGGAAACACCATATATTTT
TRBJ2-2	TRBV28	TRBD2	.	CASRIQTSGGRAGELFF	TGTGCCAGCAGGATACAGACTAGCGGGGGGCGTGCCGGGGAGCTGTTTTTT
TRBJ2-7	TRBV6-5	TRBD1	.	CASSSGGPPYEQYF	TGTGCCAGCAGTTCAGGGGGTCCGCCCTACGAGCAGTACTTC